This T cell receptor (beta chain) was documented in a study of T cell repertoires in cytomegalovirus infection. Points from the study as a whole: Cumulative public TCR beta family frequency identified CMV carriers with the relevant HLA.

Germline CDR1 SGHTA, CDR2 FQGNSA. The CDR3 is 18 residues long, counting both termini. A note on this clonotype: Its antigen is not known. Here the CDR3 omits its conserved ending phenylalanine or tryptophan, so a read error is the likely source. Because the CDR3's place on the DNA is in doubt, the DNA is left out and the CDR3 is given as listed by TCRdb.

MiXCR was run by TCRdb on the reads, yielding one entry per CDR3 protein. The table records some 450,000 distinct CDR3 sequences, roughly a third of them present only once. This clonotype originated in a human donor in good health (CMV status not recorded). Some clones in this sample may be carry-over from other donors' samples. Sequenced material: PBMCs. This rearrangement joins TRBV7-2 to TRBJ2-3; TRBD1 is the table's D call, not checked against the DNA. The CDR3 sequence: CASSLVGGAWVRTDTPYL.